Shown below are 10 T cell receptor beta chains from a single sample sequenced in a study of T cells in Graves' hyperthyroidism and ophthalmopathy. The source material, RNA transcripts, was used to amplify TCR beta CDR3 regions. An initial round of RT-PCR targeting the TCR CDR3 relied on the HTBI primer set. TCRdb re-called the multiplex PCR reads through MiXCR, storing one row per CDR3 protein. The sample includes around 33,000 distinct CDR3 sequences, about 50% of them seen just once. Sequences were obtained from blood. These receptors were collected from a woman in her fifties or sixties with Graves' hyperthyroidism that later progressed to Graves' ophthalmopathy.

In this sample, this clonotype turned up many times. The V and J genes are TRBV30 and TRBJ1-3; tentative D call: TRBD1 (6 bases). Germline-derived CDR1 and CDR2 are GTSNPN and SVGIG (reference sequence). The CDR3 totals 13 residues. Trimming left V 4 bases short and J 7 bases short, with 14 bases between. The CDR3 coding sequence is TGTGCCTGGACTCAACAGGGCGCGAACACCATATATTTT. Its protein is CAWTQQGANTIYF.

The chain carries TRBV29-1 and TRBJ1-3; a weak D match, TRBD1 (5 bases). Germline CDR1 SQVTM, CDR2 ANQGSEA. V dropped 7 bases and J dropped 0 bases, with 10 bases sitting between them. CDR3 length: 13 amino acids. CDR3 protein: CSARGGSGNTIYF. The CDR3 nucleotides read TGCAGCGCCCGGGGGGGCTCTGGAAACACCATATATTTT.

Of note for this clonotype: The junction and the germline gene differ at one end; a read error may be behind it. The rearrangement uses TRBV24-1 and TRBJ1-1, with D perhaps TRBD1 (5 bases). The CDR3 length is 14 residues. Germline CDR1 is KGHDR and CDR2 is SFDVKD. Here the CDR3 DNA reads TGTGCCACCAGTGAGCGGACAAGGAACACTGAAGCCTTCTTT. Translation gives CATSERTRNTEAFF.

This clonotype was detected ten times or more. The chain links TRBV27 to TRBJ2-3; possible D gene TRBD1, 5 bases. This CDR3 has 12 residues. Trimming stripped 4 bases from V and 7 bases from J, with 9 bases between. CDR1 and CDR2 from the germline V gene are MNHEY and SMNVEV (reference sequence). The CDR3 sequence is CASSSRAYTQYF. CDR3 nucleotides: TGTGCCAGCAGTTCCAGGGCTTATACGCAGTATTTT.

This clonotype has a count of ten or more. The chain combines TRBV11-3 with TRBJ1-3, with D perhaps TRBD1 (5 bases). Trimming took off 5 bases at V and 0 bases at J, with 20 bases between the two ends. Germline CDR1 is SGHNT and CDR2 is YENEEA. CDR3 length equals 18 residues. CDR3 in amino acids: CASSGWVQAYFSGNTIYF. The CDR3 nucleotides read TGTGCCAGCAGCGGATGGGTACAGGCGTATTTCTCTGGAAACACCATATATTTT.

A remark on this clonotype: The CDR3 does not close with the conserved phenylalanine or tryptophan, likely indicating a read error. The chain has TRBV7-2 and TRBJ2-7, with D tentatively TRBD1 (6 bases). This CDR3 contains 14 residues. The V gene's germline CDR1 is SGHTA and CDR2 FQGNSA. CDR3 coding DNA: TGTGGCAGGGGCCCCGGGACACACTCCTACGAGCAGTACTCC. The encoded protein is CGRGPGTHSYEQYS.

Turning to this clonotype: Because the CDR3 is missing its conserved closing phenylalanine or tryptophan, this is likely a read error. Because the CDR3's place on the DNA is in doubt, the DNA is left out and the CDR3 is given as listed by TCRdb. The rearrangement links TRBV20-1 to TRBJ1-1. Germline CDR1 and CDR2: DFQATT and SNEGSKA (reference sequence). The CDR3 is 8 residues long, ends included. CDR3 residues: CRELEGTA.

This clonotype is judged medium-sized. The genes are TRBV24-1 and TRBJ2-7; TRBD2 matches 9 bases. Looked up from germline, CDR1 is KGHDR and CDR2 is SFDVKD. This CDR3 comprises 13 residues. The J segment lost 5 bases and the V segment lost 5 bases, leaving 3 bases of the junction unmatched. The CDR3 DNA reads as TGTGCCACCAGTGGCGCGGGAGGGCACGAGCAGTACTTC. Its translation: CATSGAGGHEQYF.

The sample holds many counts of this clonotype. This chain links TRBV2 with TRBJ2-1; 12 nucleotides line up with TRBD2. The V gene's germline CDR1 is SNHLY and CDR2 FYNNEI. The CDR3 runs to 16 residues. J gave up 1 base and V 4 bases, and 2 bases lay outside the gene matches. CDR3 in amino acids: CASSGLAGVSYNEQFF. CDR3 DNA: TGTGCCAGCAGTGGACTAGCGGGAGTTTCCTACAATGAGCAGTTCTTC.

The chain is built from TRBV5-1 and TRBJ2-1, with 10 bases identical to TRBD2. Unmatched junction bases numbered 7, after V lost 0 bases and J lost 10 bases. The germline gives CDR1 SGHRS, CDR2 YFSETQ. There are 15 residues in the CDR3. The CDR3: CASSLASGRAREQFF. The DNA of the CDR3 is TGCGCCAGCAGCTTGGCCAGCGGGAGGGCCCGCGAGCAGTTCTTC.